These 7 T cell receptor beta chains came from one sample sequenced in a study of blood T cell repertoires in COVID-19 (dated by TCRdb to the early 2020s). Library preparation used the immunoSEQ multiplex PCR assay. The clones in this table, taken by TCRdb from immuneACCESS, are in-frame only. Not every clone is retained; where verified, under half of the shortfall comes from an unresolved V gene, and the cause of the rest is unknown. A total of some 200,000 clones appear in this sample, 86% of them only once. Of the sample, more than 5.5% is held by the ten largest clones. The source material was peripheral blood. The source of these receptors is an elderly man with acute or convalescent COVID-19.

V and J are TRBV7-2 and TRBJ2-1, with D unclear. The CDR3 is made up of 13 amino acids. Trimming left V 4 bases short and J 5 bases short, with 9 bases between. Germline V gene sequence: CDR1 SGHTA, CDR2 FQGNSA. For the CDR3, the DNA is TGTGCCAGCAGCTCCCGGGTCGACAATGAGCAGTTCTTC. This encodes CASSSRVDNEQFF.

The chain has TRBV5-4 and TRBJ2-7, with D maybe TRBD2 (6 bases). The CDR3 covers 16 residues. Trimming removed 0 bases at V and 2 bases at J, with 15 bases between. Germline CDR1 SGHNT, CDR2 YYREEE (reference sequence). CDR3 amino acids: CASSLVGGELTYEQYV. For the CDR3, the DNA is TGTGCCAGCAGCTTGGTCGGGGGAGAACTCACCTACGAGCAGTACGTC.

The chain employs TRBV5-8 and TRBJ2-2; 10 nucleotides line up with TRBD1. The V gene's germline CDR1 is SGHTS and CDR2 YDEGEE. The CDR3 is 16 residues long. After removal of 4 bases from V and 2 bases from J, the junction contained 5 bases not matched to a gene. The CDR3 loop is CASSPGQGVNTGELFF. For the CDR3, the DNA is TGTGCCAGCAGCCCAGGACAGGGGGTCAACACCGGGGAGCTGTTTTTT.

The V and J genes are TRBV7-9 and TRBJ1-2; maybe TRBD1 (5 bases). The CDR3 sequence is 14 residues long. The germline V gene encodes CDR1 SEHNR and CDR2 FQNEAQ (reference sequence). V shed 5 bases and J shed 4 bases, with 14 bases lying between them. This chain's CDR3 is CASSPGGVFYGYTF. As DNA, the CDR3 is TGTGCCAGCAGCCCGGGGGGGGTGTTCTATGGCTACACCTTC. The variable domain in full, completed from reference TRBV7-9 and TRBJ1-2, reads DTGVSQNPRHKITKRGQNVTFRCDPISEHNRLYWYRQTLGQGPEFLTYFQNEAQLEKSRLLSDRFSAERPKGSFSTLEIQRTEQGDSAMYLCASSPGGVFYGYTFGSGTRLTVV.

The CDR3 nucleotides are TGTGCCAGCAGCTTAACTATGGAGCAGGAGCAGTTCTTC. This translates into CASSLTMEQEQFF. V and J are TRBV7-2 and TRBJ2-1; D not resolved. CDR1 and CDR2 from the germline V gene are SGHTA and FQGNSA. The CDR3 has 13 residues. V dropped 2 bases and J dropped 10 bases, with 12 bases sitting between them.

This clone appeared a single time. This chain uses TRBV6-5 with TRBJ1-1, with a tentative D call TRBD1 (5 bases). This CDR3 has 14 residues. Per germline, CDR1 MNHEY and CDR2 SVGAGI. V was cut by 7 bases and J by 1 base, with 13 bases left in between. The chain's CDR3 is CASKSTGGNTEAFF. In DNA form, the CDR3 reads TGTGCCAGCAAATCGACCGGGGGGAACACTGAAGCTTTCTTT.

The CDR3, as DNA: TGTGCCAGCAGCTTAGACCCGGGACAGGGATACGAGCAGTACTTC. It is translated as CASSLDPGQGYEQYF. The chain employs TRBV7-9 and TRBJ2-7, with 9 bases fitting TRBD1. Germline-derived CDR1 and CDR2 are SEHNR and FQNEAQ (reference sequence). The length of the CDR3 is 15 residues. J gave up 4 bases and V 1 base, and 5 bases lay outside the gene matches.